The rows below give T cell receptor beta chains drawn from one sample of a study of identical twins' blood T cells. Each CDR3 protein gets one entry after TCRdb re-called the 5' RACE reads with MiXCR. This table holds around 380,000 distinct CDR3 sequences, about 28% found once. Sequenced material: PBMCs. These receptors all come from a woman between 18 and 50 years old in good health. The CDR3 runs from the conserved cysteine through the conserved F or W. A D gene is named only where the DNA matches it firmly. Only some rows state a clone size, as once, few, many or a class for expanded clones.

abundance	d_gene	j_gene	v_gene	CDR3nt	CDR3aa
.	.	TRBJ1-5	TRBV20-1	TGCAGTGCTAGAAGTGTCTATCAGCCCCAGCATTTT	CSARSVYQPQHF
.	TRBD1	TRBJ1-1	TRBV6-2/TRBV6-3	TGTGCCAGCAGTTATTACACAGGGGGGAGAGCTGAAGCTTTCTTT	CASSYYTGGRAEAFF
few	TRBD2	TRBJ2-1	TRBV5-1	TGCGCCAGCAGCTTGGTAGTAGCGGGGGATGAGCAGTTCTTC	CASSLVVAGDEQFF
.	.	TRBJ1-6	TRBV28	TGTGCCAGCAGTTTAAGCGGGAGCTATAATTCACCCCTCCACTTT	CASSLSGSYNSPLHF
.	.	TRBJ1-5	TRBV12-3/TRBV12-4	TGTGCCAGCAGTTTAAATCCGAGCAATCAGCCCCAGCATTTT	CASSLNPSNQPQHF
few	.	TRBJ1-5	TRBV10-3	TGTGCCATCAGACCGGGGCCTAACAAGGCTCAGCCCCAGCATTTT	CAIRPGPNKAQPQHF
.	.	TRBJ2-1	TRBV11-2	TGTGCCAGCAGCTTATCCGGGACAATCAATGAGCAGTTCTTC	CASSLSGTINEQFF
.	.	TRBJ1-2	TRBV12-5	TGTGCTAGTGGTTGGACCCCGGGAAACTATGGCTACACCTTC	CASGWTPGNYGYTF
.	.	TRBJ2-3	TRBV29-1	TGCAGCGTAGGGGACGCCAACACAGATACGCAGTATTTT	CSVGDANTDTQYF
.	.	TRBJ1-3	TRBV6-5	TGTGCCAGCAAACCCGGGAGGCCGTGGGGAAACACCATATATTTT	CASKPGRPWGNTIYF
many	.	TRBJ2-5	TRBV18	TGTGCCAGCTCACCAACGTCCAAAAGTGGAGGAGAGACCCAGTACTTC	CASSPTSKSGGETQYF
few	.	TRBJ2-2	TRBV7-2	TGTGCCAGCAGCAATATGCCTTTGGGGGTCGGGGAGCTGTTTTTT	CASSNMPLGVGELFF
few	TRBD2	TRBJ2-1	TRBV7-9	TGTGCCAGCGTGGGGTTCGGGACTAGCGGGTTTAATGAGCAGTTCTTC	CASVGFGTSGFNEQFF
few	.	TRBJ1-1	TRBV3-1	TGTGCCAGCAGCCCTGGCGGGGTTGCCACTGAAGCTTTCTTT	CASSPGGVATEAFF
many	TRBD1	TRBJ1-1	TRBV19	TGTGCCAGTAGTCGCGGACAGGGGTACACTGAAGCTTTCTTT	CASSRGQGYTEAFF
.	TRBD1	TRBJ1-3	TRBV9	TGTGCCAGCAGCGGACAGGGGGCTGGAAACACCATATATTTT	CASSGQGAGNTIYF
once	TRBD1	TRBJ1-4	TRBV12-3/TRBV12-4	TGTGCCAGCAGTACGACCGGGACAGGGCGAAAACTGTTTTTT	CASSTTGTGRKLFF
.	.	TRBJ2-1	TRBV11-2	TGTGCCAGCAGTGGGGGGACTGGGACCTACAATGAGCAGTTCTTC	CASSGGTGTYNEQFF
many	.	TRBJ2-7	TRBV14	TGTGCCAGCAGTTCGGACAGATACGAGCAGTACTTC	CASSSDRYEQYF
.	.	TRBJ1-2	TRBV6-9	TGTGCCATCCAACTCCAGGCTAACTATGGCTACACCTTC	CAIQLQANYGYTF
few	.	TRBJ1-1	TRBV7-8	TGTGCCAGCAGCTTAGTTTACACTGAAGCTTTCTTT	CASSLVYTEAFF
few	TRBD1	TRBJ1-5	TRBV20-1	TGCAGTGCTGATCCGGGACAGGGTTTGGAGCCCCAGCATTTT	CSADPGQGLEPQHF
.	.	TRBJ1-5	TRBV6-1	TGTGCCAGCTTTGCCCCTAGACAGGCTGATCAGCCCCAGCATTTT	CASFAPRQADQPQHF
.	.	TRBJ2-5	TRBV6-2/TRBV6-3	TGTGCCAGCAGTTCCTCCGACCCGAAGAGGGGGCAAGAGACCCAGTACTTC	CASSSSDPKRGQETQYF
.	TRBD1	TRBJ1-1	TRBV5-1	TGCGCCAGCAGCGCAGGGGGCGCGGGGACTGAAGCTTTCTTT	CASSAGGAGTEAFF
few	.	TRBJ2-7	TRBV6-1	TGTGCCAGCAGTGAATTGGGGGACGAGCAGTACTTC	CASSELGDEQYF
.	.	TRBJ1-1	TRBV19	TGTGCCAGTAGTTCTTGGGAGAACACTGAAGCTTTCTTT	CASSSWENTEAFF
.	.	TRBJ2-1	TRBV5-1	TGCGCCAGCAGCCCCACCCCTGAAAATGAGCAGTTCTTC	CASSPTPENEQFF
.	TRBD2	TRBJ2-1	TRBV27	TGTGCCAGCAGTTCTAGATCCGGGACTAGCGGATCTAGCTCCTACAATGAGCAGTTCTTC	CASSSRSGTSGSSSYNEQFF
.	TRBD1	TRBJ1-5	TRBV18	TGTGCCAGCTCACAGGACAGGGCGGATCAGCCCCAGCATTTT	CASSQDRADQPQHF
.	TRBD1	TRBJ1-1	TRBV20-1	TGCAGTGCTAAGAAAACAGGGGCCAACACTGAAGCTTTCTTT	CSAKKTGANTEAFF
few	.	TRBJ2-1	TRBV20-1	TGCAGTGCTAGTAGTTACAATGAGCAGTTCTTC	CSASSYNEQFF
few	TRBD1	TRBJ1-1	TRBV18	TGTGCCAGCCTGCGGGACAGGGCGAACACTGAAGCTTTCTTT	CASLRDRANTEAFF
.	.	TRBJ1-2	TRBV20-1	TGCAGTGCTCCGAGACAGGACGACTCTAACTATGGCTACACCTTC	CSAPRQDDSNYGYTF
.	.	TRBJ1-1	TRBV18	TGTGCCAGCTCACTCCGAGGAACAGGAATCCCTGAAGCTTTCTTT	CASSLRGTGIPEAFF
.	TRBD1	TRBJ1-1	TRBV7-2	TGTGCCAGCAGCTTAGGGCCGGACAGGGACGTCACTGAAGCTTTCTTT	CASSLGPDRDVTEAFF
.	.	TRBJ1-5	TRBV19	TGTGCCAGTAGTCCTGTCCTGGGCGGGGTTTCGAATCAGCCCCAGCATTTT	CASSPVLGGVSNQPQHF
.	TRBD1	TRBJ1-2	TRBV7-9	TGTGCCAGCAGTGAAAGACCAGGGGGCCTACCAACTAACTATGGCTACACCTTC	CASSERPGGLPTNYGYTF
few	.	TRBJ1-2	TRBV29-1	TGCAGCGTTGAGGACGGCTCTGGGGCCTATGGCTACACCTTC	CSVEDGSGAYGYTF
.	.	TRBJ1-2	TRBV2	TGTGCCACGCGCGAAGATCTCAACTATGGCTACACCTTC	CATREDLNYGYTF
.	.	TRBJ1-1	TRBV5-1	TGCGCCAGCAGCTTGAGCGCCCAGGGGACGACTTTCTTT	CASSLSAQGTTFF